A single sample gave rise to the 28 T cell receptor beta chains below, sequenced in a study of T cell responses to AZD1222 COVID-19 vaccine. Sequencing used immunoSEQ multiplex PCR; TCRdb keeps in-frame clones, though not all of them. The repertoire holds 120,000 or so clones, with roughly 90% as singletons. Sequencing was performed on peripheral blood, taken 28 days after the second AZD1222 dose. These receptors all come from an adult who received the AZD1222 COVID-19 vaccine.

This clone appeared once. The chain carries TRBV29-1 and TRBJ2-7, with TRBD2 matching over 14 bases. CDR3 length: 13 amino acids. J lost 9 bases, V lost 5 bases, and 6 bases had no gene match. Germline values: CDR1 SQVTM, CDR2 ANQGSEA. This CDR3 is CSVTVTSGRGQYF. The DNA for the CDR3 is TGCAGCGTTACGGTGACTAGCGGGAGGGGGCAGTACTTC.

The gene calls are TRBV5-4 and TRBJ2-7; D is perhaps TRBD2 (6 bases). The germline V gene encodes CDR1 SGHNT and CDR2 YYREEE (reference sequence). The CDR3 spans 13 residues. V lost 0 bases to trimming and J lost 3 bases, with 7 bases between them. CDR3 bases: TGTGCCAGCAGCTTGGGGGGGGACTACGAGCAGTACTTC. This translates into CASSLGGDYEQYF. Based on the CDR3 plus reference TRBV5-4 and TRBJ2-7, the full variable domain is ETGVTQSPTHLIKTRGQQVTLRCSSQSGHNTVSWYQQALGQGPQFIFQYYREEENGRGNFPPRFSGLQFPNYSSELNVNALELDDSALYLCASSLGGDYEQYFGPGTRLTVT.

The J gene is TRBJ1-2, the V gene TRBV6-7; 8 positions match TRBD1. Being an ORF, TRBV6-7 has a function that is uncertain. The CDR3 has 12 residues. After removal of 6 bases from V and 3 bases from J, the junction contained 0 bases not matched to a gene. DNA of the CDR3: TGTGCCAGCAGGGACAGGGACTATGGCTACACCTTC. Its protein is CASRDRDYGYTF.

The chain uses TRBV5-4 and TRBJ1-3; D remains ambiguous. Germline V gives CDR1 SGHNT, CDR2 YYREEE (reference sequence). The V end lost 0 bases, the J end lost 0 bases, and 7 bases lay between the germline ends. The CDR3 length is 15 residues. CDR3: CASSLGAGSGNTIYF. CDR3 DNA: TGTGCCAGCAGCTTGGGGGCAGGCTCTGGAAACACCATATATTTT.

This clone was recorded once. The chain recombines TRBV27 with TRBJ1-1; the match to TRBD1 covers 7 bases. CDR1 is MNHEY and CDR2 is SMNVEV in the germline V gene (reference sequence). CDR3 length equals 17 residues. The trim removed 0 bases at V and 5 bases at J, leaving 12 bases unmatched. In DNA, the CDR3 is TGTGCCAGCAGTTTATCGGGACAGTTCAACTGGGGGACTGAAGCTTTCTTT. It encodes CASSLSGQFNWGTEAFF.

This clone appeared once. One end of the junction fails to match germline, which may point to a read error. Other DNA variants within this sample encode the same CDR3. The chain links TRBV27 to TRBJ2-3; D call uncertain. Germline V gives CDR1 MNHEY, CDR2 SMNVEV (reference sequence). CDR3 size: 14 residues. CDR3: CASSLGRSTDTQYF. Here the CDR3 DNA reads TGCGCCAGCAGTTTAGGCCGGAGCACAGATACGCAGTATTTT.

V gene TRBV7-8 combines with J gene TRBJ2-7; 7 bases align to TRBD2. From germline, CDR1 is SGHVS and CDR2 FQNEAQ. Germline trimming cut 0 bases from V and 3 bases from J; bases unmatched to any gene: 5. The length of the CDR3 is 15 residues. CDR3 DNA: TGTGCCAGCAGCTTAGCGCCGGGACTATTCTACGAGCAGTACTTC. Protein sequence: CASSLAPGLFYEQYF.

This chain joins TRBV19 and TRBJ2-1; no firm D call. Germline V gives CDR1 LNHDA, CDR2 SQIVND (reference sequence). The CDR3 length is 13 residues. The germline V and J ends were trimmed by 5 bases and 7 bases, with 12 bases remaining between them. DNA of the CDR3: TGTGCCAGTAGTCCCACCCTAATAAATGAGCAGTTCTTC. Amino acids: CASSPTLINEQFF.

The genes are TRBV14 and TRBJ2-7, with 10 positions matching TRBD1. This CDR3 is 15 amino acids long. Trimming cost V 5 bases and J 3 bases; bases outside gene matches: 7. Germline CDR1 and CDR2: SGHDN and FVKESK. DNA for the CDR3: TGTGCCAGCAGCTTCCGGGACAGGGGTATCTACGAGCAGTACTTC. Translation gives CASSFRDRGIYEQYF.

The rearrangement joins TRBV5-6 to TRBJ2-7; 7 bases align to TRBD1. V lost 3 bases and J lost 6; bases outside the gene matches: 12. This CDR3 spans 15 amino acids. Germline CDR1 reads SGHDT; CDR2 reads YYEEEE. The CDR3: CASSSYRGIQLEQYF. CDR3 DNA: TGTGCCAGCAGCTCCTACAGGGGTATACAGCTCGAGCAGTACTTC.

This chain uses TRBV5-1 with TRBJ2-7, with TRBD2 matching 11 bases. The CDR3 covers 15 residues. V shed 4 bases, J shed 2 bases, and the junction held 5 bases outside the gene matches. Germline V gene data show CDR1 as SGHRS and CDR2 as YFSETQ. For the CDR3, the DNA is TGCGCCAGCAGCCTAGGGACTAGCGGTACCTACGAGCAGTACTTC. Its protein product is CASSLGTSGTYEQYF. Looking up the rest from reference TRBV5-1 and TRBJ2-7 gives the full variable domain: KAGVTQTPRYLIKTRGQQVTLSCSPISGHRSVSWYQQTPGQGLQFLFEYFSETQRNKGNFPGRFSGRQFSNSRSEMNVSTLELGDSALYLCASSLGTSGTYEQYFGPGTRLTVT.

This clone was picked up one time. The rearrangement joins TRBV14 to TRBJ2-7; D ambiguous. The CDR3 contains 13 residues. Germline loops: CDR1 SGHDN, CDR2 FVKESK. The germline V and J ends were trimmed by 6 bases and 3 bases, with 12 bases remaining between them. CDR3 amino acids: CASRQTNYYEQYF. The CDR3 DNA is TGTGCCAGCAGACAGACAAATTACTACGAGCAGTACTTC.

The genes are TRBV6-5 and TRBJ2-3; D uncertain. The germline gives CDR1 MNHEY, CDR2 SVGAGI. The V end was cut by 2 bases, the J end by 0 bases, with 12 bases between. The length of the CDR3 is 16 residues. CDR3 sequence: CASSYGQPSSTDTQYF. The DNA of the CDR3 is TGTGCCAGCAGTTACGGGCAGCCCTCTAGCACAGATACGCAGTATTTT.

The CDR3 protein is CASSHPSGVIDTQYF. CDR3 nucleotide sequence: TGTGCCAGCAGCCACCCTAGCGGGGTGATAGATACGCAGTATTTT. The chain uses TRBV11-2 and TRBJ2-3; 9 bases match TRBD2. Germline lookup yields CDR1 SGHAT and CDR2 FQNNGV. V lost 5 bases, J lost 5 bases, and 8 bases stayed unmatched. The CDR3 covers 15 residues.

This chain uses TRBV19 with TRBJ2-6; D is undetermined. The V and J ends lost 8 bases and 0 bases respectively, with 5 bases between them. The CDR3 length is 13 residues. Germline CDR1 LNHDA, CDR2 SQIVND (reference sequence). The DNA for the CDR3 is TGTGCCAGTTCTAACTCTGGGGCCAACGTCCTGACTTTC. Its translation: CASSNSGANVLTF. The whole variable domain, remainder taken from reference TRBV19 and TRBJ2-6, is DGGITQSPKYLFRKEGQNVTLSCEQNLNHDAMYWYRQDPGQGLRLIYYSQIVNDFQKGDIAEGYSVSREKKESFPLTVTSAQKNPTAFYLCASSNSGANVLTFGAGSRLTVL.

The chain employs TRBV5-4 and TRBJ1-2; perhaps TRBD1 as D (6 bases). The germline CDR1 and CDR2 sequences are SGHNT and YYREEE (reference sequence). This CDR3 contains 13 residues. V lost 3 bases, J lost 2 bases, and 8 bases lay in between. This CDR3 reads CASSSTGNYGYTF. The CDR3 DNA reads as TGTGCCAGCAGCTCCACAGGGAACTATGGCTACACCTTC.

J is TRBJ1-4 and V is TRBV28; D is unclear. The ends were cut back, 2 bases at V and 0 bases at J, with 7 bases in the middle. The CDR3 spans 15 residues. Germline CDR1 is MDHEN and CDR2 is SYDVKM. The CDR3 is CASSLPPATNEKLFF. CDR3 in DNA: TGTGCCAGCAGTTTACCCCCGGCAACTAATGAAAAACTGTTTTTT.

The DNA for the CDR3 is TGCGCCAGCAGCTTGCGCAGGGGATCTGAAGCTTTCTTT. This encodes CASSLRRGSEAFF. The chain joins TRBV5-1 to TRBJ1-1, with D possibly matching TRBD1 (6 bases). This CDR3 contains 13 residues. The ends were cut back, 1 base at V and 6 bases at J, with 10 bases in the middle. CDR1 is SGHRS, CDR2 YFSETQ, per germline.

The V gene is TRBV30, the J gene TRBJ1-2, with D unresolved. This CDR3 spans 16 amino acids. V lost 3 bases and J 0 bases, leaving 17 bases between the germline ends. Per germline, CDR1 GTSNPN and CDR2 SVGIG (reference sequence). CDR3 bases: TGTGCCTGGAGCCGCCTGTCGGGAGCCCCTAACTATGGCTACACCTTC. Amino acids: CAWSRLSGAPNYGYTF.

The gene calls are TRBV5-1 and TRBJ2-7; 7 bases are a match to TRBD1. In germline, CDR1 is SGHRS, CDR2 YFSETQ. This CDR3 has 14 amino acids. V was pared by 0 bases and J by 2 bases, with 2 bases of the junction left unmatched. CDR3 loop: CASSLGGTAYEQYF. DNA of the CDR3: TGCGCCAGCAGCTTGGGTGGGACAGCCTACGAGCAGTACTTC.

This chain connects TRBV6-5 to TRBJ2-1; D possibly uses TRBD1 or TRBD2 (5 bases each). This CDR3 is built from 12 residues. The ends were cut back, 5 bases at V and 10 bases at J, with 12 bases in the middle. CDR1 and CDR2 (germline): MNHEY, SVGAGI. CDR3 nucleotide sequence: TGTGCCAGCAGTACACTGGGGACCGAGCAGTTCTTC. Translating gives CASSTLGTEQFF.

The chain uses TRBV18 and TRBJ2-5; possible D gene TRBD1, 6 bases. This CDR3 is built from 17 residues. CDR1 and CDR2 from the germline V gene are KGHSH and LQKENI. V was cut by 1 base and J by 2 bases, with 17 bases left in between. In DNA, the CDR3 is TGTGCCAGCTCACCACGAGCTGGGGTAGGGGGACAAGAGACCCAGTACTTC. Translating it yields CASSPRAGVGGQETQYF.

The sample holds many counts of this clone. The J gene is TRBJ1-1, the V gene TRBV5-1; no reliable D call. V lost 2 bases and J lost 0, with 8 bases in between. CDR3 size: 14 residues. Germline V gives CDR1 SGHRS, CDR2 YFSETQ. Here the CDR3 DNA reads TGCGCCAGCAGCTTATCGGGGTTGAACACTGAAGCTTTCTTT. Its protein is CASSLSGLNTEAFF.

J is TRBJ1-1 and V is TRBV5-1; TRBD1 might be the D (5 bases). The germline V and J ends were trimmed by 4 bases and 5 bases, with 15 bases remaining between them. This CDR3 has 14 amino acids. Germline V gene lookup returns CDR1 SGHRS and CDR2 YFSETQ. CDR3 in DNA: TGCGCCAGCAGCCCTACGACCGGGGGGACTGAAGCTTTCTTT. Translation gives CASSPTTGGTEAFF. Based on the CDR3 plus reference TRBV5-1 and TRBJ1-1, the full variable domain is KAGVTQTPRYLIKTRGQQVTLSCSPISGHRSVSWYQQTPGQGLQFLFEYFSETQRNKGNFPGRFSGRQFSNSRSEMNVSTLELGDSALYLCASSPTTGGTEAFFGQGTRLTVV.

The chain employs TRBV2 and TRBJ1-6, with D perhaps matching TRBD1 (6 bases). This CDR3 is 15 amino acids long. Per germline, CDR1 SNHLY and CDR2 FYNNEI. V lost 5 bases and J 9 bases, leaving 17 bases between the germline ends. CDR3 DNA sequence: TGTGCCAGCAGTTGGACAGAAGCTATCGCTTCACCCCTCCACTTT. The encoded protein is CASSWTEAIASPLHF.

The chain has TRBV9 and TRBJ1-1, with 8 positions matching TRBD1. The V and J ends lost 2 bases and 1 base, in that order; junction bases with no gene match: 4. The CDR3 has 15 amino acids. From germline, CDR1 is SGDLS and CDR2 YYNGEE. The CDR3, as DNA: TGTGCCAGCAGCGTTTTAGGACAGGGGAACACTGAAGCTTTCTTT. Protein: CASSVLGQGNTEAFF.

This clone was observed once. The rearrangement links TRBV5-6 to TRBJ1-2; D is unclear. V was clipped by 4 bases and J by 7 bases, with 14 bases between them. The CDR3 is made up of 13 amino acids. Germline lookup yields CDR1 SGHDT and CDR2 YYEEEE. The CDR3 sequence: CASSPSGGVGYTF. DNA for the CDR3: TGTGCCAGCAGCCCATCCGGCGGGGTTGGCTACACCTTC. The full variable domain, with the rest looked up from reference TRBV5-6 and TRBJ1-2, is DAGVTQSPTHLIKTRGQQVTLRCSPKSGHDTVSWYQQALGQGPQFIFQYYEEEERQRGNFPDRFSGHQFPNYSSELNVNALLLGDSALYLCASSPSGGVGYTFGSGTRLTVV.

CDR3 region: CASSPRLSGGGTEAFF. CDR3 nucleotides: TGTGCCAGCAGCCCCCGTCTCTCTGGGGGTGGGACTGAAGCTTTCTTT. The rearrangement links TRBV11-2 to TRBJ1-1; D perhaps matches TRBD1 (5 bases). In germline, CDR1 is SGHAT, CDR2 FQNNGV. Trimming took 5 bases from V and 5 from J, leaving 21 bases between them. This CDR3 is built from 16 residues. Full variable domain (remainder filled in from reference TRBV11-2 and TRBJ1-1): EAGVAQSPRYKIIEKRQSVAFWCNPISGHATLYWYQQILGQGPKLLIQFQNNGVVDDSQLPKDRFSAERLKGVDSTLKIQPAKLEDSAVYLCASSPRLSGGGTEAFFGQGTRLTVV.